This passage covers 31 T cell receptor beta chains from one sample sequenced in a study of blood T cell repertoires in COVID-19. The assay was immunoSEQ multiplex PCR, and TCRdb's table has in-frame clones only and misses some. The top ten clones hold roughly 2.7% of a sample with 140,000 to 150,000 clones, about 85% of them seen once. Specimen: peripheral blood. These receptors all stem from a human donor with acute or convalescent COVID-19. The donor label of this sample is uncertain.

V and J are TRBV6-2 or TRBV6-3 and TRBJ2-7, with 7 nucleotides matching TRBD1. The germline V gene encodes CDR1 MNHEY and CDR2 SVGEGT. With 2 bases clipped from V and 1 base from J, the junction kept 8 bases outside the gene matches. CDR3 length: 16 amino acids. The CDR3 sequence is CASSYLDRDVSYEQYF. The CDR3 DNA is TGTGCCAGCAGTTACCTTGACAGGGATGTGTCCTACGAGCAGTACTTC.

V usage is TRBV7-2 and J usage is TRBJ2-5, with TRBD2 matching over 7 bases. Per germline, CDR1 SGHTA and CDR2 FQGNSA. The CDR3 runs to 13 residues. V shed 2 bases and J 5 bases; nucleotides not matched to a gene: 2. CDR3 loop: CASSLFGGETQYF. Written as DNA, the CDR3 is TGTGCCAGCAGCTTATTCGGGGGGGAGACCCAGTACTTC.

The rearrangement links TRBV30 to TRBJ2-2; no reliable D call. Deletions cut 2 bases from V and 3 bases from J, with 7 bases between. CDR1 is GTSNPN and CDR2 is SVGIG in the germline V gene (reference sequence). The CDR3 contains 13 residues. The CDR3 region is CAWSLAYTGELFF. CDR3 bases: TGTGCCTGGAGTTTGGCCTACACCGGGGAGCTGTTTTTT.

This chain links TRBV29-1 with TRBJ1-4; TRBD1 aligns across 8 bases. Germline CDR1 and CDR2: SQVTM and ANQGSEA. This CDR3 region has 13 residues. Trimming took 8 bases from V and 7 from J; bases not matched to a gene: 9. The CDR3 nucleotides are TGCAGCACGACAGGGGAGGGAGGTGAAAAACTGTTTTTT. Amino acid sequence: CSTTGEGGEKLFF. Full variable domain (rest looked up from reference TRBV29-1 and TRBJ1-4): SAVISQKPSRDICQRGTSLTIQCQVDSQVTMMFWYRQQPGQSLTLIATANQGSEATYESGFVIDKFPISRPNLTFSTLTVSNMSPEDSSIYLCSTTGEGGEKLFFGSGTQLSVL.

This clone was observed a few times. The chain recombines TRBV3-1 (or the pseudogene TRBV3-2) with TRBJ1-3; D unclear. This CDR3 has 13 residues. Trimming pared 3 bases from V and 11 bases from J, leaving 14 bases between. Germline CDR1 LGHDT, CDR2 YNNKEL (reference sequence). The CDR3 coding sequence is TGTGCCAGCAGCCATCCCTCGGGCGGGCCCATATATTTT. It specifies CASSHPSGGPIYF.

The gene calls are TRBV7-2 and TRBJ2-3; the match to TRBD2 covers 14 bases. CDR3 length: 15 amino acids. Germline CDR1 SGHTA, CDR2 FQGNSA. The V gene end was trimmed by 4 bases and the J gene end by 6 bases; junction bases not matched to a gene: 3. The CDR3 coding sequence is TGTGCCAGCAGCTCGGGACTAGCGGGAGTCGATACGCAGTATTTT. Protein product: CASSSGLAGVDTQYF. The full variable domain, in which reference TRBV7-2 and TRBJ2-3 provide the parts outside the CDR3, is GAGVSQSPSNKVTEKGKDVELRCDPISGHTALYWYRQSLGQGLEFLIYFQGNSAPDKSGLPSDRFSAERTGGSVSTLTIQRTQQEDSAVYLCASSSGLAGVDTQYFGPGTRLTVL.

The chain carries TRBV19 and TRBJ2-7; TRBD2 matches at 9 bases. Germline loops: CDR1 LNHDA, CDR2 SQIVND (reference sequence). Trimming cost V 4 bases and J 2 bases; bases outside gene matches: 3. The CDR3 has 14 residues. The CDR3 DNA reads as TGTGCCAGTAGTAAGGCGGGGGGGCCCTACGAGCAGTACTTC. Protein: CASSKAGGPYEQYF.

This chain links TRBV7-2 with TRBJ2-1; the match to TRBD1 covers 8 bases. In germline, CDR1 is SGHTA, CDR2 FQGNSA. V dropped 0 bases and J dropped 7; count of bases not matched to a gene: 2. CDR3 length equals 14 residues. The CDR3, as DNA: TGTGCCAGCAGCTTAGCGCAGGGGGCGAATGAGCAGTTCTTC. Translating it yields CASSLAQGANEQFF.

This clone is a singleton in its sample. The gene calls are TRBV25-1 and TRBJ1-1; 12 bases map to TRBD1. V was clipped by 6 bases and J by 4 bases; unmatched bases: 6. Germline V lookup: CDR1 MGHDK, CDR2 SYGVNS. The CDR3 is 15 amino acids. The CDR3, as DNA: TGTGCCAGCAGCGAGGGGACAGGGGGCAGCACTGAAGCTTTCTTT. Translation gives CASSEGTGGSTEAFF. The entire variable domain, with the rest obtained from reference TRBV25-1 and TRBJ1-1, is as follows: EADIYQTPRYLVIGTGKKITLECSQTMGHDKMYWYQQDPGMELHLIHYSYGVNSTEKGDLSSESTVSRIRTEHFPLTLESARPSHTSQYLCASSEGTGGSTEAFFGQGTRLTVV.

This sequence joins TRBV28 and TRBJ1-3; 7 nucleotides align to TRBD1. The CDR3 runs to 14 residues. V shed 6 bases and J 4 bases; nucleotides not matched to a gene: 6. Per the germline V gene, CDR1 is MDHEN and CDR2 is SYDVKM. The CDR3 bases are TGTGCCAGCAGCCCACCGGGACAGGGAAACACCATATATTTT. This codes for CASSPPGQGNTIYF.

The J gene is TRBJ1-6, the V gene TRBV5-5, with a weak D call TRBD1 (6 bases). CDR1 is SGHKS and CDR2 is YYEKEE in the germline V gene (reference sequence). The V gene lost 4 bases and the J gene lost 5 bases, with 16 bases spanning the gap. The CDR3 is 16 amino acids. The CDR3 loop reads CASSRGLGADNSPLHF. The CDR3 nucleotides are TGTGCCAGCAGCCGGGGCTTGGGGGCCGATAATTCACCCCTCCACTTT.

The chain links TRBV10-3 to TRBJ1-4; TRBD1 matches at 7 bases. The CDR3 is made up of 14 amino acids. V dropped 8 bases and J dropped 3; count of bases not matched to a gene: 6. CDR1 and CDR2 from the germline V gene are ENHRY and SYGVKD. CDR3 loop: CAIRAGTANEKLFF. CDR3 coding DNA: TGTGCCATCCGGGCGGGGACAGCTAATGAAAAACTGTTTTTT.

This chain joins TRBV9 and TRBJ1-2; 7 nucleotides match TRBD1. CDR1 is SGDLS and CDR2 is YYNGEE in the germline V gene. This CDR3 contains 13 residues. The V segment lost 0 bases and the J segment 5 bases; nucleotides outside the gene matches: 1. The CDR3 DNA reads TGTGCCAGCAGCGTAGGGACAGGATATGGCTACACCTTC. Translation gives CASSVGTGYGYTF.

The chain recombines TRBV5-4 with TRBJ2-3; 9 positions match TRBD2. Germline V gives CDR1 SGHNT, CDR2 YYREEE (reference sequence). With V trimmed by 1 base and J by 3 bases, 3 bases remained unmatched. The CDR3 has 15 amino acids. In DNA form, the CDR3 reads TGTGCCAGCAGCTTGACTAGCGGGTGGACAGATACGCAGTATTTT. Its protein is CASSLTSGWTDTQYF. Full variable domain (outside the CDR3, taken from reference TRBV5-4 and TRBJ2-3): ETGVTQSPTHLIKTRGQQVTLRCSSQSGHNTVSWYQQALGQGPQFIFQYYREEENGRGNFPPRFSGLQFPNYSSELNVNALELDDSALYLCASSLTSGWTDTQYFGPGTRLTVL.

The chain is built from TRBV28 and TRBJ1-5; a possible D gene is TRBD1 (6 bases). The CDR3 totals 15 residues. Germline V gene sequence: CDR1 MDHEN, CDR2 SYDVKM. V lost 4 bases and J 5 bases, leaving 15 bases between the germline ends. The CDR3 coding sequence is TGTGCCAGCAGTTGGGGTACAGGGTTAGATCAGCCCCAGCATTTT. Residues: CASSWGTGLDQPQHF.

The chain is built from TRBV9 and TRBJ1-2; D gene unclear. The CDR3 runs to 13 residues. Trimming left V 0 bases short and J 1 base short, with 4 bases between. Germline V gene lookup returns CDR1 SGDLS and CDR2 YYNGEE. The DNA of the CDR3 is TGTGCCAGCAGCGTAGACGGTAACTATGGCTACACCTTC. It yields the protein CASSVDGNYGYTF.

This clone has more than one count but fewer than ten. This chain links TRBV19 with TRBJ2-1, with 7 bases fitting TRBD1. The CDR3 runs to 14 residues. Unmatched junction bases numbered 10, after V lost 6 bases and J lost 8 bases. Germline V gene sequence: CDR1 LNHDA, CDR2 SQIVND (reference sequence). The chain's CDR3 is CASRPGTVGDEQFF. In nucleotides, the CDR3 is TGTGCCAGTAGACCCGGGACAGTCGGTGATGAGCAGTTCTTC.

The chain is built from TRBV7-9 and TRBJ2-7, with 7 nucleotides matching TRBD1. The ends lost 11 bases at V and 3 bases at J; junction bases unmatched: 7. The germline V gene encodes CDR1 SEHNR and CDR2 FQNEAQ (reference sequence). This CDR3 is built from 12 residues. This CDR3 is CAVLDRIYEQYV. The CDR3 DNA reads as TGTGCCGTCTTGGACAGGATCTACGAGCAGTACGTC.

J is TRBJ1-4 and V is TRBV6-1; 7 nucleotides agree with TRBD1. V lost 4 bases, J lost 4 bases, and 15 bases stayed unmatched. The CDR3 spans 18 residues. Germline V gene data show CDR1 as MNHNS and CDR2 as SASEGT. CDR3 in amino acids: CASSADRRAGVNNEKLFF. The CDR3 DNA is TGTGCCAGCAGTGCGGACAGGAGGGCTGGGGTTAATAATGAAAAACTGTTTTTT.

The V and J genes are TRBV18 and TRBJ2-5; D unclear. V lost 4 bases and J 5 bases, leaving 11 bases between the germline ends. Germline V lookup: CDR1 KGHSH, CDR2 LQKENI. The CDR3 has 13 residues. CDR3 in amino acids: CASSLISSETQYF. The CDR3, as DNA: TGTGCCAGCTCACTTATCTCTTCGGAGACCCAGTACTTC.

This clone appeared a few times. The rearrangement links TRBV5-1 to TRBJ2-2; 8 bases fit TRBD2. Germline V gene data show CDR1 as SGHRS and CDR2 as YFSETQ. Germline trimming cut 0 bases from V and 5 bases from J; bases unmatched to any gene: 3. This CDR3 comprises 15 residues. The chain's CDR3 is CASSLEAGGTGELFF. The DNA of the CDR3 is TGCGCCAGCAGCTTGGAGGCGGGAGGAACCGGGGAGCTGTTTTTT.

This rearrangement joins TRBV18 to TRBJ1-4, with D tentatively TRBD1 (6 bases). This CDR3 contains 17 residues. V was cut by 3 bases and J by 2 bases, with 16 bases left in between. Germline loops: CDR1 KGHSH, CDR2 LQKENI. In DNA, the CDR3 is TGTGCCAGCTCACCCCCCGGTCCCAGGGGCACTAATGAAAAACTGTTTTTT. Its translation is CASSPPGPRGTNEKLFF.

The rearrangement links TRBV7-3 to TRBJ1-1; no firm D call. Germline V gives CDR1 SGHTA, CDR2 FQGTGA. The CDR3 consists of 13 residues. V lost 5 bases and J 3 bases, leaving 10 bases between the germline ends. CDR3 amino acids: CASSPEGYTEAFF. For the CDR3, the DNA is TGTGCCAGCAGCCCAGAGGGATACACTGAAGCTTTCTTT.

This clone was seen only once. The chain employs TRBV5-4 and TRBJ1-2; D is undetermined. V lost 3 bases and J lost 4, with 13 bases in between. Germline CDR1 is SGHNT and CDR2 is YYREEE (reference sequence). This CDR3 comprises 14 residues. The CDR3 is CASSSRDLLYGYTF. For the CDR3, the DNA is TGTGCCAGCAGCTCCCGGGATTTACTCTATGGCTACACCTTC.

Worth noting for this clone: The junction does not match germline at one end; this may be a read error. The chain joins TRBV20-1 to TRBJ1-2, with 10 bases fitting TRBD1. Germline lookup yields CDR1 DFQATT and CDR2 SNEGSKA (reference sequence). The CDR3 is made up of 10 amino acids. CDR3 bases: TGCAGTGCTAGCGGGACAGGGGCTACATTC. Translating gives CSASGTGATF.

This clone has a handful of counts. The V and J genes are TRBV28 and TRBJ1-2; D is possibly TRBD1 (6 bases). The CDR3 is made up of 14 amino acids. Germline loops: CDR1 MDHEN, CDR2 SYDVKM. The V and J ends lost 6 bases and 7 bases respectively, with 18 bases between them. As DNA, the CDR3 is TGTGCCAGCAGCCGAGACAGGTTTCAATCTGGCTACACCTTC. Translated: CASSRDRFQSGYTF.

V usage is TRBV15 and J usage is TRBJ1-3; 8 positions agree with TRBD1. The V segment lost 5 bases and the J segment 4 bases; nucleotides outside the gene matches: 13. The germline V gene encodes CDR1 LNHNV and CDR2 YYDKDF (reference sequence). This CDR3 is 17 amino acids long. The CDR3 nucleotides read TGTGCCACCAGCGCTGGATCTCAGGGGGCGCGGGGAAACACCATATATTTT. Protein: CATSAGSQGARGNTIYF.

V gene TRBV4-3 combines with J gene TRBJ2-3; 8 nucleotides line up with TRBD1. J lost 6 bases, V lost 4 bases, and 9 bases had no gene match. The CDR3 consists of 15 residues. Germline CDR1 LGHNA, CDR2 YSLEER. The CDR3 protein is CASSRTGSSSDTQYF. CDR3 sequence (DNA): TGCGCCAGCAGCCGGACAGGGTCATCTTCGGATACGCAGTATTTT.

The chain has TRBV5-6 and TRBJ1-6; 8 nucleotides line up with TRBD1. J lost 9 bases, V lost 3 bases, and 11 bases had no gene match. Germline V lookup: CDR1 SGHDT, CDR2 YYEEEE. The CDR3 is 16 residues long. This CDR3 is CASSYGQGTLGSPLHF. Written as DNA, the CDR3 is TGTGCCAGCAGCTACGGACAGGGAACATTGGGTTCACCCCTCCACTTT.

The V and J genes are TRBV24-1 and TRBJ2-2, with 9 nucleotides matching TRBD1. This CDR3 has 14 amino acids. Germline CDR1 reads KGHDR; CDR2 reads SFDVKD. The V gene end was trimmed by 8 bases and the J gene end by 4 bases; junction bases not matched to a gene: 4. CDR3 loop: CATTGTGPTGELFF. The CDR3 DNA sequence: TGTGCCACCACCGGGACAGGGCCCACCGGGGAGCTGTTTTTT.

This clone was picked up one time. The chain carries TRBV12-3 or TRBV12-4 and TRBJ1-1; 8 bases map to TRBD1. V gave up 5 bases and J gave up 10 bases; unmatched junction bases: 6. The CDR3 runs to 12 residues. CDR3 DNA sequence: TGTGCCAGCAGTCGGGACAGGAAGGTAGCTTTCTTT. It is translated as CASSRDRKVAFF.